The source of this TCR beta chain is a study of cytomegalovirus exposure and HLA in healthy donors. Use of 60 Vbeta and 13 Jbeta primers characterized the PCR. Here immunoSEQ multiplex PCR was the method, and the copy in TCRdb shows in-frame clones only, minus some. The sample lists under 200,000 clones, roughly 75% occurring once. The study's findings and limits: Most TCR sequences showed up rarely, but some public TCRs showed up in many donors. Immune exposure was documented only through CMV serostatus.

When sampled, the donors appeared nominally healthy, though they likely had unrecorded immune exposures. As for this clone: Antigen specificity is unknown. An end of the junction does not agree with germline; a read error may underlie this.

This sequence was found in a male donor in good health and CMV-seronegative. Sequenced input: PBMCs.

The CDR3: CSSSPDPGTGAHEQYF. The CDR3 nucleotides read TGTTCCAGCAGCCCGGACCCCGGGACAGGGGCCCACGAGCAGTACTTC. The chain links TRBV7-9 to TRBJ2-7, with 10 bases that match TRBD1. This CDR3 is built from 16 residues. CDR1 and CDR2 from the germline V gene are SEHNR and FQNEAQ (reference sequence).